A single sample is the source of the 5 T cell receptor beta chains below, sequenced in a study of cytomegalovirus exposure and HLA in healthy donors. PCR used 60 Vbeta primers and 13 Jbeta primers. This table comes from immunoSEQ multiplex PCR, and its TCRdb copy is limited to in-frame clones, with some not included. The repertoire holds roughly 180,000 clones, with 77% as singletons. The sequenced sample was PBMCs. Receptors were obtained from a young man in good health and CMV-seronegative.

The J gene is TRBJ2-7, the V gene TRBV18; 8 bases are shared with TRBD1. This CDR3 has 15 residues. Germline loops: CDR1 KGHSH, CDR2 LQKENI. The V and J ends lost 6 bases and 4 bases, in that order; junction bases with no gene match: 11. CDR3 nucleotides: TGTGCCAGCTCTCCGTCACAGGGGGGACGGTACGAGCAGTACTTC. This encodes CASSPSQGGRYEQYF.

The chain recombines TRBV7-3 with TRBJ2-6, with 7 bases matching TRBD1. CDR3 length: 15 residues. J lost 2 bases, V lost 5 bases, and 3 bases had no gene match. Germline V CDR1 and CDR2: SGHTA, FQGTGA. The CDR3 sequence is CASSGDRAGANVLTF. The CDR3, as DNA: TGTGCCAGCAGCGGTGACAGGGCTGGGGCCAACGTCCTGACTTTC.

The chain joins TRBV11-2 to TRBJ2-2, with D possibly being TRBD2 (6 bases). With 5 bases removed from V and 5 bases from J, the gap between germline ends came to 15 bases. Germline loops: CDR1 SGHAT, CDR2 FQNNGV. The CDR3 runs 15 residues. In DNA form, the CDR3 reads TGTGCCAGCAGCCCAGACCACGGAGGGACCGGGGAGCTGTTTTTT. Residues: CASSPDHGGTGELFF. Full variable domain (rest looked up from reference TRBV11-2 and TRBJ2-2): EAGVAQSPRYKIIEKRQSVAFWCNPISGHATLYWYQQILGQGPKLLIQFQNNGVVDDSQLPKDRFSAERLKGVDSTLKIQPAKLEDSAVYLCASSPDHGGTGELFFGEGSRLTVL.

To note about this clone: A read error may produce the germline difference seen at one junction end. This CDR3 is also generated by other DNA sequences in the sample. The chain combines TRBV2 with TRBJ1-1; perhaps TRBD1 as D (5 bases). This CDR3 contains 15 residues. Per germline, CDR1 SNHLY and CDR2 FYNNEI. Written as DNA, the CDR3 is TGTGCCAGCAGAGAAGACAGAGCCGTCAATACTGAAGCTTTCTTT. Residues: CASREDRAVNTEAFF.

The genes are TRBV9 and TRBJ2-2, with 10 bases lining up with TRBD1. J gave up 3 bases and V 2 bases, and 4 bases lay outside the gene matches. The CDR3 runs 16 residues. Germline-derived CDR1 and CDR2 are SGDLS and YYNGEE. The CDR3 sequence is CASSVRDRGDTGELFF. The CDR3 DNA follows: TGTGCCAGCAGCGTTCGGGACAGGGGTGACACCGGGGAGCTGTTTTTT.